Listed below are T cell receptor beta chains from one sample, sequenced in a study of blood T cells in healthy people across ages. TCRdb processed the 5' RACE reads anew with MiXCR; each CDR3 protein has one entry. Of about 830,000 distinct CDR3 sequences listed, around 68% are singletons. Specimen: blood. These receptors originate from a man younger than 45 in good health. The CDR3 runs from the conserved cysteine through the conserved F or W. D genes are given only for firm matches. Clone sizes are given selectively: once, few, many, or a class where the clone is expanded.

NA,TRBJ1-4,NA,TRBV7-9,CASSSAAGWEKLFF,TGTGCCAGCAGTTCTGCAGCAGGGTGGGAAAAACTGTTTTTT
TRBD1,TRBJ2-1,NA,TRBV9,CASSRAGTGGNEQFF,TGTGCCAGCAGCCGAGCCGGGACAGGGGGCAATGAGCAGTTCTTC
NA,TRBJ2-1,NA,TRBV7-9,CASTPVVNEQFF,TGTGCCAGCACCCCGGTTGTCAATGAGCAGTTCTTC
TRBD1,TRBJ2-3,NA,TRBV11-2,CASRPDRVSGTQYF,TGTGCCAGCAGACCGGACAGGGTGTCGGGTACGCAGTATTTT
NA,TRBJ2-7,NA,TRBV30,CAWSRLVEHEQYF,TGTGCCTGGAGCAGACTGGTGGAGCACGAGCAGTACTTC
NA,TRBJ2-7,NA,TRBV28,CASSSRSYDYEQYF,TGTGCCAGCAGTTCACGCTCTTACGACTACGAGCAGTACTTC
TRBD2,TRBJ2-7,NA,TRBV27,CASSFLASGADEQYF,TGTGCCAGCAGTTTTCTGGCCAGCGGGGCGGACGAGCAGTACTTC
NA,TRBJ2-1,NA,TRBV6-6,CASSWGVAVEQFF,TGTGCCAGCAGTTGGGGAGTAGCTGTTGAGCAGTTCTTC
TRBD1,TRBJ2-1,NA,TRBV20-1,CSASPGQGAYNEQFF,TGCAGTGCTTCCCCGGGACAGGGAGCCTACAATGAGCAGTTCTTC
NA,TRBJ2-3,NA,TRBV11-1,CASSLAGGLITDTQYF,TGTGCCAGCAGCTTAGCTGGGGGGCTAATCACAGATACGCAGTATTTT
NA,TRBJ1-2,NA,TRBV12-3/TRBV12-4,CASSPDGGGYGYTF,TGTGCCAGCAGTCCCGACGGGGGGGGTTATGGCTACACCTTC
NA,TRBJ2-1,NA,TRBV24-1,CATRPEGTYNEQFF,TGTGCCACCAGGCCCGAAGGAACTTACAATGAGCAGTTCTTC
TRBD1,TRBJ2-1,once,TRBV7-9,CASSLVGTGAEQFF,TGTGCCAGCAGCTTAGTAGGGACAGGGGCGGAGCAGTTCTTC
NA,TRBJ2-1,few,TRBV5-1,CASSLDSSRSYNEQFF,TGCGCCAGCAGCCTCGACTCCAGCCGCTCCTACAATGAGCAGTTCTTC
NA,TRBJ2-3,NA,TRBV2,CASSKGRTGTDTQYF,TGTGCCAGCAGCAAAGGAAGGACTGGCACAGATACGCAGTATTTT
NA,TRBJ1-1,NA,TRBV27,CASTPLRGMNTEAFF,TGTGCCAGCACCCCCCTTCGGGGGATGAACACTGAAGCTTTCTTT
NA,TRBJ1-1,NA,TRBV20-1,CSAQSGERNTEAFF,TGCAGTGCTCAAAGTGGTGAGAGGAACACTGAAGCTTTCTTT
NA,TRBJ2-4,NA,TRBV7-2,CAGSPRSVQYF,TGTGCCGGCAGCCCAAGAAGTGTACAGTACTTC
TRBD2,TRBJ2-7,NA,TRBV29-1,CRVAGVADEQYF,TGCAGGGTTGCGGGGGTAGCCGACGAGCAGTACTTC
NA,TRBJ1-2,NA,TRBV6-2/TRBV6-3,CASRLQDFGYTF,TGTGCCAGCAGACTACAGGATTTTGGCTACACCTTC
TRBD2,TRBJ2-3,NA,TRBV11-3,CASSPRLAGAGRTDTQYF,TGTGCCAGCAGCCCCAGACTAGCGGGGGCGGGCCGCACAGATACGCAGTATTTT
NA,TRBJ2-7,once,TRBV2,CASSVGEIAYEQYF,TGTGCCAGCAGTGTGGGCGAAATCGCCTACGAGCAGTACTTC
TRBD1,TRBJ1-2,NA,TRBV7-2,CASSPDRGDYGYTF,TGTGCCAGCAGCCCCGACAGGGGAGACTATGGCTACACCTTC
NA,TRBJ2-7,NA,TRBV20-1,CSASGWGGSDEQYF,TGCAGTGCTAGTGGATGGGGGGGCTCCGACGAGCAGTACTTC
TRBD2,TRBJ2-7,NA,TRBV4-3,CASSQEPITGTSGGDSYERYF,TGCGCCAGCAGCCAAGAGCCGATAACCGGGACTAGCGGGGGGGACTCCTACGAGCGGTACTTC
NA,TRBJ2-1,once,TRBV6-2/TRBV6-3,CASSEGPGQNEQFF,TGTGCCAGCAGTGAGGGGCCGGGGCAAAATGAGCAGTTCTTC
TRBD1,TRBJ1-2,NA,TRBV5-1,CASSDPGQGWGYTF,TGCGCCAGCAGCGATCCGGGACAGGGTTGGGGCTACACCTTC
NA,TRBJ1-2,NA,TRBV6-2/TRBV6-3,CASTYGIGANYGYTF,TGTGCCAGCACCTACGGCATTGGAGCTAACTATGGCTACACCTTC
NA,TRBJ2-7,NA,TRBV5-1,CASIGTDSYEQYF,TGCGCCAGCATTGGCACAGACTCCTACGAGCAGTACTTC
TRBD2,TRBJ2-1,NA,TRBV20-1,CSARDTGTSYNEQFF,TGCAGTGCTAGAGATACCGGGACTAGCTACAATGAGCAGTTCTTC
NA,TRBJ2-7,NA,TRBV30,CAWSIGTTYEQYF,TGTGCCTGGAGTATAGGGACAACCTACGAGCAGTACTTC
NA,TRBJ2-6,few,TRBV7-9,CASSLAGTNSGANVLTF,TGTGCCAGCAGCTTAGCGGGGACAAACTCTGGGGCCAACGTCCTGACTTTC
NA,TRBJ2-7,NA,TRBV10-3,CAISESGSWNYEQYF,TGTGCCATCAGTGAGTCGGGGTCCTGGAACTACGAGCAGTACTTC
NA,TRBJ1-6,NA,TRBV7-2,CASKSAASSYNSPLHF,TGTGCCAGCAAGTCGGCGGCGAGCTCCTATAATTCACCCCTCCACTTT
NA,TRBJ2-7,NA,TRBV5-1,CASSLAGENEQYF,TGCGCCAGCAGCTTGGCGGGGGAAAATGAGCAGTACTTC
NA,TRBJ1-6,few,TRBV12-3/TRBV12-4,CASSLRSGLRNSPLHF,TGTGCCAGCAGTTTAAGGTCGGGCCTCCGAAATTCACCCCTCCACTTT
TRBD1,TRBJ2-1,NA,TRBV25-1,CASSAWTGQSRNEQFF,TGTGCCAGCAGTGCATGGACAGGGCAATCTAGGAATGAGCAGTTCTTC
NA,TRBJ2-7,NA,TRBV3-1,CASSQGRGDEQYF,TGTGCCAGCAGCCAAGGGAGGGGGGACGAGCAGTACTTC
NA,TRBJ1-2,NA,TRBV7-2,CASSVVTGNYGCTF,TGTGCCAGCAGCGTAGTGACGGGGAACTATGGCTGCACCTTC
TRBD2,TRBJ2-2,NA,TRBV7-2,CASSLGLAGVNGELFF,TGTGCCAGCAGCTTAGGGCTAGCGGGGGTTAACGGGGAGCTGTTTTTT
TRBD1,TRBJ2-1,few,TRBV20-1,CSITGYRGYNEQFF,TGCAGTATAACGGGTTACAGGGGCTACAATGAGCAGTTCTTC
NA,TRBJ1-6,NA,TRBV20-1,CSARDVRGSSYNSPLHF,TGCAGTGCTAGAGATGTGAGGGGGAGCTCCTATAATTCACCCCTCCACTTT
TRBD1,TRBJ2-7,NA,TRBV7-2,CASSRDSGLTYEQYF,TGTGCCAGCAGCCGGGACAGCGGCCTTACCTACGAGCAGTACTTC
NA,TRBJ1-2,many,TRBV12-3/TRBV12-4,CASSLGQSNYGYTF,TGTGCCAGCAGTTTAGGGCAGAGCAACTATGGCTACACCTTC
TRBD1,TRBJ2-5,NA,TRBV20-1,CSAQLQGRKTQYF,TGCAGTGCTCAGTTACAGGGGCGGAAGACCCAGTACTTC
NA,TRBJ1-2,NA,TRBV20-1,CSAWDRFRVGYGHTF,TGCAGTGCTTGGGACCGCTTTAGGGTCGGCTATGGCCACACCTTC
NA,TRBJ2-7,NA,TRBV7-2,CASSLKLRGPYEQYF,TGTGCCAGCAGCCTCAAACTACGGGGGCCCTACGAGCAGTACTTC